Shown below are 4 T cell receptor beta chains from a single sample sequenced in a study of T cell responses to AZD1222 COVID-19 vaccine. The assay was immunoSEQ multiplex PCR, and TCRdb's table has in-frame clones only and misses some. Found here are around 160,000 clones, 94% of them singletons; the top ten hold approximately 0.64%. The sequencing here drew on peripheral blood, taken on day 0 of AZD1222 vaccination. The receptors here all came from an adult in good health.

The chain couples TRBV11-2 to TRBJ1-6; D is uncertain. V was pared by 1 base and J by 0 bases, with 13 bases between. The CDR3 runs 18 residues. Germline loops: CDR1 SGHAT, CDR2 FQNNGV. The CDR3 DNA follows: TGTGCCAGCAGCTTAGTTGGGAGGTTAAGCTCCTATAATTCACCCCTCCACTTT. This codes for CASSLVGRLSSYNSPLHF.

In the case of this clone: The sample carries other DNA sequences with the same CDR3. The chain joins TRBV12-3 or TRBV12-4 to TRBJ2-5; D not certain. The CDR3 has 11 residues. V was shortened by 2 bases and J by 5 bases, with 3 bases between the two germline ends. The CDR3 region is CASSLRETQYF. CDR3 DNA sequence: TGTGCCAGCAGTTTAAGGGAGACCCAGTACTTC.

This clone was found once. V usage is TRBV28 and J usage is TRBJ1-2, with D hard to call. V was clipped by 5 bases and J by 5 bases, with 18 bases between them. CDR1 and CDR2 (germline): MDHEN, SYDVKM. The CDR3 is made up of 15 amino acids. The CDR3 protein is CASSPTERRLYGYTF. The CDR3 bases are TGTGCCAGCAGTCCTACCGAAAGGAGGCTATATGGCTACACCTTC.

This clone appeared a single time. The V call is TRBV3-1 (or the pseudogene TRBV3-2), the J call TRBJ1-3; the D is unclear. Trimming left V 4 bases short and J 0 bases short, with 1 base between. Germline V CDR1 and CDR2: LGHDT, YNNKEL (reference sequence). CDR3 length: 12 amino acids. In DNA, the CDR3 is TGTGCCAGCAGCCTCTCTGGAAACACCATATATTTT. This codes for CASSLSGNTIYF.